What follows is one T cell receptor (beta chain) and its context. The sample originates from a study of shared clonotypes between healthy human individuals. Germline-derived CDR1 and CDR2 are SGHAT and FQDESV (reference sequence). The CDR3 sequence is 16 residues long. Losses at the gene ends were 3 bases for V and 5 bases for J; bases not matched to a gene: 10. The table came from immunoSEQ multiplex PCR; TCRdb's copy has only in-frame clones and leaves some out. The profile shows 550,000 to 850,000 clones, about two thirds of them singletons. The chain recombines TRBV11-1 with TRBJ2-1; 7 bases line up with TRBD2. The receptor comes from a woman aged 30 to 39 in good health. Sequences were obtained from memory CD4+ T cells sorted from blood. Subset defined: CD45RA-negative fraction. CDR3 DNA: TGTGCCAGCAGCTTGTCCCCGGGACTAATGAACAATGAGCAGTTCTTC. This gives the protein CASSLSPGLMNNEQFF.